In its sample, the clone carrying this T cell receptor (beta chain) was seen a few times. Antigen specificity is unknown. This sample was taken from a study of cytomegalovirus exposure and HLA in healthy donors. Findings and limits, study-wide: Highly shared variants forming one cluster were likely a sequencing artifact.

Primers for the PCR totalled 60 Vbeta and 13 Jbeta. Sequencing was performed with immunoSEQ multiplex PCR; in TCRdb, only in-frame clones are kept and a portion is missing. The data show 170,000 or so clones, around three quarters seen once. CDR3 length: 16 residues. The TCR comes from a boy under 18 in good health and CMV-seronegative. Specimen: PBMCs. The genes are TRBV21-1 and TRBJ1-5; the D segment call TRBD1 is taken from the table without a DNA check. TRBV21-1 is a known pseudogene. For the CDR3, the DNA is TGTGCCAGCAGCAAAAGGGGCCCGTGTAGCAATCAGCCCCAGCATTTT. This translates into CASSKRGPCSNQPQHF.